Listed here are 25 T cell receptor beta chains from one sample, sequenced in a study of Ad26.COV2.S vaccination and SARS-CoV-2 variants. As to treatment: some 19 received Ad26.COV2.S at low or high dose, single or two shots; roughly five received placebo; per-sample allocation not given. Specimens were obtained on day 63 following the first vaccine or placebo injection. This table comes from immunoSEQ multiplex PCR, and its TCRdb copy is limited to in-frame clones, with some not included. The sample includes about 220,000 clones, 88% of them seen just once. This material consisted of peripheral blood, taken in a trial of Ad26.COV2.S vaccine versus placebo. The receptor source for this set is a person between 18 and 65 years old who received the Ad26.COV2.S COVID-19 vaccine or a placebo.

The CDR3 DNA reads TGTGCCAGTAGCCCCGGGACTAGCATGATGGGCACCGGGGAGCTGTTTTTT. As protein: CASSPGTSMMGTGELFF. The chain couples TRBV19 to TRBJ2-2, with 9 bases matching TRBD2. Germline V CDR1 and CDR2: LNHDA, SQIVND (reference sequence). The CDR3 runs to 17 residues. The ends lost 6 bases at V and 4 bases at J; junction bases unmatched: 12.

The gene calls are TRBV30 and TRBJ2-7, with D perhaps TRBD2 (5 bases). Trimming shortened V by 3 bases and J by 2 bases, and 17 bases separated the two germline ends. The CDR3 contains 15 residues. Germline V gene sequence: CDR1 GTSNPN, CDR2 SVGIG (reference sequence). CDR3 bases: TGTGCCTGGAGACTGACTTCGGGGTTAACCTACGAGCAGTACTTC. Its translation: CAWRLTSGLTYEQYF.

As concerns this clone: Other DNA sequences in this sample translate to the same CDR3. The chain combines TRBV6-5 with TRBJ2-7; 7 bases line up with TRBD1. In germline, CDR1 is MNHEY, CDR2 SVGAGI. The CDR3 is made up of 13 amino acids. Unmatched junction bases numbered 6, after V lost 6 bases and J lost 4 bases. The CDR3 reads CASSLGTAYEQYF. CDR3 DNA: TGTGCCAGCAGCCTCGGGACAGCATACGAGCAGTACTTC.

This clone was seen repeatedly, ten times or more. The chain is built from TRBV12-3 or TRBV12-4 and TRBJ1-6; TRBD1 matches at 9 bases. The CDR3 is made up of 13 amino acids. J gave up 10 bases and V 6 bases, and 4 bases lay outside the gene matches. CDR3 coding DNA: TGTGCCAGCAGGGGGGGACAGGGCTCACCCCTCCACTTT. It encodes CASRGGQGSPLHF.

The chain carries TRBV19 and TRBJ1-2; 7 bases align to TRBD1. The CDR3 is 13 amino acids. The germline V gene has CDR1 LNHDA and CDR2 SQIVND (reference sequence). J lost 7 bases, V lost 5 bases, and 7 bases had no gene match. The DNA of the CDR3 is TGTGCCAGTAGTCCTACAGGGGCCGGTGGCTACACCTTC. Protein sequence: CASSPTGAGGYTF.

This clone has only one observation. CDR3 nucleotide sequence: TGCGCCAGCAGCTTGGTTGGCGGCTCCTACAATGAGCAGTTCTTC. It encodes CASSLVGGSYNEQFF. The chain combines TRBV5-1 with TRBJ2-1; D remains ambiguous. This CDR3 contains 15 residues. V lost 0 bases to trimming and J lost 0 bases, with 7 bases between them. Germline lookup yields CDR1 SGHRS and CDR2 YFSETQ.

A remark on this clone: One junction end disagrees with the germline gene, perhaps due to a read error. This chain uses TRBV19 with TRBJ1-5; no clear D. The length of the CDR3 is 14 residues. In germline, CDR1 is LNHDA, CDR2 SQIVND (reference sequence). The CDR3 protein is CASSIGIGGSQGYF. The CDR3 nucleotides read TGTGCCAGTAGTATAGGTATTGGCGGGTCCCAAGGATATTTT.

The chain combines TRBV19 with TRBJ2-3; D possibly matches TRBD1 or TRBD2 (5 bases each). The V end was cut by 4 bases, the J end by 2 bases, with 10 bases between. The germline V gene has CDR1 LNHDA and CDR2 SQIVND (reference sequence). This CDR3 has 14 amino acids. CDR3 loop: CASSTGPPTDTQYF. The CDR3 DNA is TGTGCCAGTAGTACGGGACCTCCCACAGATACGCAGTATTTT.

V usage is TRBV18 and J usage is TRBJ2-7; tentatively, D is TRBD1 (5 bases). Between the trimmed V and J ends, which lost 4 bases and 2 bases, there was a span of 15 bases. CDR3 length equals 15 residues. Germline V gives CDR1 KGHSH, CDR2 LQKENI. The CDR3 reads CASSLYPTDPYEQYF. CDR3 bases: TGTGCCAGCTCACTCTATCCGACAGACCCCTACGAGCAGTACTTC.

The chain links TRBV6-6 to TRBJ1-3; the D is unclear. Germline lookup yields CDR1 MNHNY and CDR2 SVGAGI (reference sequence). CDR3 size: 15 residues. Trimming removed 2 bases from V and 0 bases from J, with 8 bases in between. CDR3 nucleotides: TGTGCCAGCAGTTACGAAGGGTCCTCTGGAAACACCATATATTTT. This translates into CASSYEGSSGNTIYF.

The chain couples TRBV9 to TRBJ2-3; TRBD2 matches at 10 bases. The CDR3 loop spans 15 amino acids. V shed 0 bases, J shed 3 bases, and the junction held 1 base outside the gene matches. The germline V gene has CDR1 SGDLS and CDR2 YYNGEE. CDR3 nucleotide sequence: TGTGCCAGCAGCGTAGCTAGCGGGGGAACAGATACGCAGTATTTT. Amino acids: CASSVASGGTDTQYF.

The chain joins TRBV5-1 to TRBJ2-7, with TRBD2 matching over 14 bases. Losses at the gene ends were 6 bases for V and 3 bases for J; bases not matched to a gene: 5. This CDR3 is 15 amino acids long. Germline V CDR1 and CDR2: SGHRS, YFSETQ. CDR3 coding DNA: TGCGCCAGCAACTCCGGGACTAGCGGGAGCTACGAGCAGTACTTC. This gives the protein CASNSGTSGSYEQYF.

In DNA form, the CDR3 reads TGTGCCAGTAGTTTGACAGGGGGTTCCTACGAGCAGTACTTC. Translated, it gives CASSLTGGSYEQYF. This chain uses TRBV19 with TRBJ2-7, with TRBD1 matching 9 bases. After removal of 5 bases from V and 1 base from J, the junction contained 3 bases not matched to a gene. The CDR3 loop spans 14 amino acids. In germline, CDR1 is LNHDA, CDR2 SQIVND (reference sequence).

This clone was observed a single time. This chain links TRBV5-1 with TRBJ1-1; TRBD1 aligns across 11 bases. The CDR3 contains 16 residues. V gave up 0 bases and J gave up 0 bases; unmatched junction bases: 1. Per germline, CDR1 SGHRS and CDR2 YFSETQ. The CDR3 DNA follows: TGCGCCAGCAGCTTGGGGACAGGGGGCATGAACACTGAAGCTTTCTTT. Protein product: CASSLGTGGMNTEAFF.

The rearrangement uses TRBV7-2 and TRBJ2-1; D uncertain. V lost 0 bases to trimming and J lost 2 bases, with 8 bases between them. CDR1 is SGHTA and CDR2 is FQGNSA in the germline V gene. The CDR3 length is 15 residues. CDR3: CASSLAPGAYNEQFF. The CDR3 DNA is TGTGCCAGCAGCTTAGCCCCGGGTGCCTACAATGAGCAGTTCTTC.

The chain recombines TRBV3-1 (or the pseudogene TRBV3-2) with TRBJ1-3; D unresolved. There are 18 residues in the CDR3. Trimming cost V 4 bases and J 0 bases, with 19 bases left between them. CDR1 is LGHDT, CDR2 YNNKEL, per germline (reference sequence). The CDR3 nucleotides are TGTGCCAGCAGCCGAAGCACCGGACGGGCAACCTCTGGAAACACCATATATTTT. It is translated as CASSRSTGRATSGNTIYF.

This chain uses TRBV3-1 (or the pseudogene TRBV3-2) with TRBJ2-3, with 8 bases identical to TRBD2. Germline trimming cut 3 bases from V and 1 base from J; bases unmatched to any gene: 6. The V gene's germline CDR1 is LGHDT and CDR2 YNNKEL (reference sequence). This CDR3 spans 16 amino acids. CDR3 in DNA: TGTGCCAGCAGCCAGCTTAGCGGGATCGGCACAGATACGCAGTATTTT. Its protein is CASSQLSGIGTDTQYF.

This sequence joins TRBV30 and TRBJ1-1, with D maybe TRBD1 (6 bases). The CDR3 extends over 13 amino acids. V was trimmed by 0 bases and J by 11 bases, leaving 16 bases between them. The germline gives CDR1 GTSNPN, CDR2 SVGIG (reference sequence). In nucleotides, the CDR3 is TGTGCCTGGAGTGTACGAGGGGGGTTGGGGGCTTTCTTT. This translates into CAWSVRGGLGAFF.

The rearrangement links TRBV7-2 to TRBJ2-7, with D possibly being TRBD1 (6 bases). Per the germline V gene, CDR1 is SGHTA and CDR2 is FQGNSA. The CDR3 length is 17 residues. Trimming pared 0 bases from V and 0 bases from J, leaving 15 bases between. CDR3 region: CASSLAGHPRSSYEQYF. CDR3 in DNA: TGTGCCAGCAGCTTAGCGGGACACCCCAGATCCTCCTACGAGCAGTACTTC.

This chain uses TRBV7-9 with TRBJ1-1; D possibly corresponds to TRBD1 (6 bases). The CDR3 has 15 residues. Germline V gene lookup returns CDR1 SEHNR and CDR2 FQNEAQ (reference sequence). V was clipped by 8 bases and J by 2 bases, with 18 bases between them. As DNA, the CDR3 is TGTGCCAGCGGTTCTACGGACAGCTTAAACACTGAAGCTTTCTTT. Residues: CASGSTDSLNTEAFF.

The chain combines TRBV30 with TRBJ1-1; D gene unclear. CDR1 is GTSNPN, CDR2 SVGIG, per germline (reference sequence). V shed 2 bases and J shed 5 bases, with 6 bases lying between them. The CDR3 loop spans 11 amino acids. CDR3 protein: CAWSRLTEAFF. In nucleotides, the CDR3 is TGTGCCTGGAGTAGGTTGACTGAAGCTTTCTTT.

This chain links TRBV5-3 with TRBJ1-1, with D tentatively TRBD1 (6 bases). TRBV5-3 is designated an ORF whose function remains uncertain. Trimming left V 2 bases short and J 0 bases short, with 23 bases between. The CDR3 runs to 19 residues. CDR3 in amino acids: CARSFRDTYGSKLNTEAFF. The CDR3 bases are TGTGCCAGAAGCTTCCGGGACACTTATGGCTCCAAGCTGAACACTGAAGCTTTCTTT.

This rearrangement joins TRBV6-4 to TRBJ1-3, with D possibly being TRBD1 (5 bases). V was shortened by 6 bases and J by 2 bases, with 23 bases between the two germline ends. The CDR3 has 18 residues. The V gene's germline CDR1 is MRHNA and CDR2 SNTAGT. Here the CDR3 reads CASRRKPGPTEPGNTIYF. In nucleotides, the CDR3 is TGTGCCAGCAGGAGAAAACCGGGACCCACCGAACCTGGAAACACCATATATTTT.

The chain joins TRBV19 to TRBJ2-5, with a tentative D call TRBD2 (5 bases). Trimming cost V 3 bases and J 1 base, with 15 bases left between them. CDR1 LNHDA and CDR2 SQIVND come from the germline V gene (reference sequence). The CDR3 loop spans 16 amino acids. Here the CDR3 reads CASSIGPGGPQETQYF. The CDR3 DNA is TGTGCCAGTAGTATCGGGCCAGGAGGCCCCCAAGAGACCCAGTACTTC.

V is TRBV6-5 and J is TRBJ2-7; D may be TRBD1 (6 bases). The germline CDR1 and CDR2 sequences are MNHEY and SVGAGI. V gave up 5 bases and J gave up 1 base, with 15 bases separating them. This CDR3 has 15 residues. The CDR3 region is CASSTAGTLSYEQYF. The CDR3 DNA sequence: TGTGCCAGCAGTACTGCCGGGACACTATCCTACGAGCAGTACTTC.